The source of this T cell receptor beta chain is a study of T cells in localized non-small cell lung cancer. Notes on the study in general: A median around 55 of the top 100 tumor clones appeared in adjacent lung. Uninvolved adjacent lung showed peak T cell clonality, exceeding tumor.

With regard to this clone: Its antigen is still unknown.

V was clipped by 6 bases and J by 0 bases, with 12 bases between them. Germline CDR1 MNHGY, CDR2 SAAAGT. This CDR3 region has 15 residues. Some clones are missing from TCRdb's copy, which holds only in-frame ones; the method was immunoSEQ multiplex PCR. This sample has roughly 1,700 clones; 22% occur once, and the top ten carry about 15%. According to the study, adjacent lung free of atypia was obtained at least 2 cm from the tumor margin. The sample consisted of normal lung tissue next to the tumor, taken before any cancer treatment. J is TRBJ1-3 and V is TRBV6-8; tentative D call: TRBD1 (6 bases). The sequence derives from a man aged 35 to 69 with stage II lung adenocarcinoma. This chain's CDR3 is CASSKDSSSGNTIYF. CDR3 bases: TGTGCCAGCAGCAAGGACAGCAGCTCTGGAAACACCATATATTTT.